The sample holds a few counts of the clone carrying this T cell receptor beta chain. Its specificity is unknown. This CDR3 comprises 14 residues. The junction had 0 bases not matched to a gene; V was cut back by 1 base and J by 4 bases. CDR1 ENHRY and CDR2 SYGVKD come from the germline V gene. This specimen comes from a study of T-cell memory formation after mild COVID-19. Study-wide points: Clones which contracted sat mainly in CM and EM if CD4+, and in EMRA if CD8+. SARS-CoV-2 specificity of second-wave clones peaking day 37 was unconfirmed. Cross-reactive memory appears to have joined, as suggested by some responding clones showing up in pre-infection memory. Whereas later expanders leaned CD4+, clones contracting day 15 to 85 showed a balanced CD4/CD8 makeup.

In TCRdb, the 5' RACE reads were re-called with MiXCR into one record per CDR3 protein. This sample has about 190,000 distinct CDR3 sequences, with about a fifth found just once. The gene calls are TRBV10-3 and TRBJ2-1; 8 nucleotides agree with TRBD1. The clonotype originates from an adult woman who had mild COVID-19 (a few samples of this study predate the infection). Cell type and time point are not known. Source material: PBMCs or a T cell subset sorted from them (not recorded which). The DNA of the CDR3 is TGTGCCATCAGTGAGTGGACAGGGTACAATGAGCAGTTCTTC. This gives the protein CAISEWTGYNEQFF.